This TCR beta chain was identified in a study of regulatory T cells in long-lasting Graves disease. This clonotype turned up a few times. CDR3 length: 16 amino acids. The ends lost 5 bases at V and 2 bases at J; junction bases unmatched: 11. Germline V gene data show CDR1 as SGHAT and CDR2 as FQNNGV. Construction of TCR beta libraries relied on iRepertoire HTBI primers and on Arm-PCR targeting CDR3 regions. From the multiplex PCR reads, TCRdb called clonotypes with MiXCR, one entry per CDR3 protein. The table has under 800,000 distinct CDR3 sequences, about 16% seen once. Time point noted: newly diagnosed GD, antithyroid drugs for less than 3 months. RNA isolated from PBMCs was used to make the TCR library. The same sample was also studied in work on T cells in Graves' hyperthyroidism and ophthalmopathy. That study reports: With the HTBI primer set, the TCR CDR3 went through a first round of RT-PCR.

The rearrangement links TRBV11-2 to TRBJ2-7; 8 positions match TRBD1. The clonotype originates from a woman aged 25 to 39 with Graves disease. Sequences were derived from peripheral blood mononuclear cells (PBMCs), sampled at new diagnosis, from a patient treated with antithyroid drugs. CDR3 region: CASSEQGQDYPYEQYF. In DNA form, the CDR3 reads TGTGCCAGCAGCGAACAGGGACAGGACTACCCCTACGAGCAGTACTTC.